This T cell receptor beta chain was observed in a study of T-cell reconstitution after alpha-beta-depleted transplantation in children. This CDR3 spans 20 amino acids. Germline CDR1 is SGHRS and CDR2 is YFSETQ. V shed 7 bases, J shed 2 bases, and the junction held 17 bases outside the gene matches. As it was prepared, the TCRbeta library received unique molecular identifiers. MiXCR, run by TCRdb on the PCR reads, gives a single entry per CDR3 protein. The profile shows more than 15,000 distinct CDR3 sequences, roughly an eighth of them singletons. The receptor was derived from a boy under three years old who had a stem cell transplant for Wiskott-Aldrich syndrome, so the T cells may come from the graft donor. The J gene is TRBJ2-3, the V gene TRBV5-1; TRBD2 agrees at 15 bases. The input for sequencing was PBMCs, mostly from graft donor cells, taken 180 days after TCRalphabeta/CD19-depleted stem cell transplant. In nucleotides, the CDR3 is TGCGCCAGCGGCTGGGGATCGCGGACTAGCGGGAGGGCCGACACAGATACGCAGTATTTT. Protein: CASGWGSRTSGRADTDTQYF.